This T cell receptor beta chain stems from a study of blood T cell repertoires in COVID-19. About the study: Spain, Italy and the United States supplied samples that represented acute and convalescent COVID-19. The analysed material was cDNA or gDNA that came from T cells, B-cell-depleted T cells, or PBMCs.

In the original analysis: For nucleated cells, counts were estimated from reference gene primer amplification. The protocol was immunoSEQ multiplex PCR, while the TCRdb copy is restricted to in-frame clones and leaves out a portion. D and trimming were read from the DNA, whereas the V and J calls and clone size are those reported in that table. The profile shows roughly 300,000 clones, 65% to 90% of them singletons. V lost 3 bases to trimming and J lost 6 bases; unmatched junction nucleotides: 3. This CDR3 comprises 14 residues. CDR1 MGHRA and CDR2 YSYEKL come from the germline V gene. This TCR was sampled from a human donor in a cohort sampled during active COVID-19. The chain links TRBV4-1 to TRBJ2-3; TRBD2 agrees at 10 bases. The sequenced material came from peripheral blood. The CDR3 DNA sequence: TGCGCCAGCAGCCAGCTGGGACTAGCGGATACGCAGTATTTT. This encodes CASSQLGLADTQYF.